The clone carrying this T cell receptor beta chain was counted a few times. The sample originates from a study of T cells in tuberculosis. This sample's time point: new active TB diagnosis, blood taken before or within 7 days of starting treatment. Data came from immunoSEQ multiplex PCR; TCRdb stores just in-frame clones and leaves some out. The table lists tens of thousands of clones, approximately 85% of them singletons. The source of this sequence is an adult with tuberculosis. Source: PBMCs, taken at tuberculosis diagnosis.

CDR3 sequence reads: CASSGQGAEDYEQYF. The DNA of the CDR3 is TGTGCCAGCAGCGGTCAGGGGGCTGAAGACTACGAGCAGTACTTC. The chain is built from TRBV28 and TRBJ2-7; 8 bases fit TRBD1. Germline CDR1 MDHEN, CDR2 SYDVKM. The CDR3 consists of 15 residues. With 6 bases clipped from V and 3 bases from J, the junction kept 10 bases outside the gene matches.